These 13 T cell receptor beta chains originate from one sample sequenced in a study of shared clonotypes between healthy human individuals. The data were produced by immunoSEQ multiplex PCR, yet TCRdb's version contains in-frame clones alone and is incomplete. The sample yields some 2,400,000 clones, 95% seen once. Source material: naive CD4+ T cells sorted from blood. Subset: CD45RA+ positively selected. These receptors all stem from a man aged 18 to 30 in good health.

Comments on this clone: This specimen includes other DNA sequences encoding the same CDR3. This chain connects TRBV6-6 to TRBJ1-1; 8 bases line up with TRBD1. The CDR3 spans 15 residues. The junction had 15 bases not matched to a gene; V was cut back by 10 bases and J by 5 bases. The germline gives CDR1 MNHNY, CDR2 SVGAGI (reference sequence). The CDR3 loop reads CATRPGQGGSTEAFF. The DNA for the CDR3 is TGTGCCACCCGACCCGGACAGGGAGGTAGTACTGAAGCTTTCTTT.

The chain links TRBV5-6 to TRBJ2-5; 7 bases map to TRBD2. Trimming took 6 bases from V and 5 from J; bases not matched to a gene: 16. Germline CDR1 reads SGHDT; CDR2 reads YYEEEE. This CDR3 has 16 residues. The CDR3 loop reads CASTLWGGEVWETQYF. The CDR3 coding sequence is TGTGCCAGCACCCTCTGGGGGGGAGAGGTTTGGGAGACCCAGTACTTC. Drawing the rest from reference TRBV5-6 and TRBJ2-5, the complete variable domain is DAGVTQSPTHLIKTRGQQVTLRCSPKSGHDTVSWYQQALGQGPQFIFQYYEEEERQRGNFPDRFSGHQFPNYSSELNVNALLLGDSALYLCASTLWGGEVWETQYFGPGTRLLVL.

Notes on this clone: In the same sample, other DNA sequences code for this CDR3. This sequence joins TRBV6-5 and TRBJ2-7, with D possibly matching TRBD1 (6 bases). This CDR3 comprises 12 residues. V dropped 5 bases and J dropped 4 bases, with 9 bases sitting between them. Germline loops: CDR1 MNHEY, CDR2 SVGAGI. CDR3 in amino acids: CASSPQGYEQYF. CDR3 nucleotide sequence: TGTGCCAGCAGTCCACAGGGTTACGAGCAGTACTTC.

This clone was observed a single time. The V and J genes are TRBV13 and TRBJ1-1, with a weak D call TRBD1 (5 bases). V lost 4 bases to trimming and J lost 7 bases, with 13 bases between them. The CDR3 consists of 13 residues. Germline V gene lookup returns CDR1 PRHDT and CDR2 FYEKMQ (reference sequence). This chain's CDR3 is CASSSRAGYEAFF. CDR3 nucleotides: TGTGCCAGCAGCTCCCGGGCAGGGTATGAAGCTTTCTTT.

The chain couples TRBV11-2 to TRBJ1-5; TRBD1 is a possible D gene (6 bases). The CDR3 totals 13 residues. Germline values: CDR1 SGHAT, CDR2 FQNNGV. With 5 bases removed from V and 7 bases from J, the gap between germline ends came to 12 bases. CDR3: CASSLQGSQPQHF. Here the CDR3 DNA reads TGTGCCAGCAGCCTACAGGGCTCCCAGCCCCAGCATTTT. Using reference TRBV11-2 and TRBJ1-5 for the parts outside the CDR3, the full variable domain is EAGVAQSPRYKIIEKRQSVAFWCNPISGHATLYWYQQILGQGPKLLIQFQNNGVVDDSQLPKDRFSAERLKGVDSTLKIQPAKLEDSAVYLCASSLQGSQPQHFGDGTRLSIL.

The chain is built from TRBV6-1 and TRBJ1-5, with 7 positions matching TRBD1. Germline V gene sequence: CDR1 MNHNS, CDR2 SASEGT. The CDR3 loop spans 15 amino acids. V lost 5 bases, J lost 0 bases, and 4 bases stayed unmatched. The CDR3 nucleotides read TGTGCCAGCAGTCGTGGGACAGATAGCAATCAGCCCCAGCATTTT. It yields the protein CASSRGTDSNQPQHF.

The chain uses TRBV14 and TRBJ2-7, with a possible D match to TRBD1 (6 bases). Deletions cut 2 bases from V and 2 bases from J, with 16 bases between. This CDR3 region has 16 residues. Looked up from germline, CDR1 is SGHDN and CDR2 is FVKESK. This CDR3 is CASSQFGGRAPYEQYF. The CDR3 DNA follows: TGTGCCAGCAGCCAATTTGGGGGCAGGGCACCCTACGAGCAGTACTTC.

The chain combines TRBV7-8 with TRBJ1-1; perhaps TRBD1 as D (5 bases). Between the trimmed V and J ends, which lost 0 bases and 5 bases, there was a span of 7 bases. Germline CDR1 reads SGHVS; CDR2 reads FQNEAQ. This CDR3 is 13 amino acids long. The CDR3 bases are TGTGCCAGCAGCTTAGCGGGGGAGACTGAAGCTTTCTTT. Its protein product is CASSLAGETEAFF.

This chain joins TRBV5-1 and TRBJ1-2, with 10 nucleotides matching TRBD1. J gave up 7 bases and V 5 bases, and 8 bases lay outside the gene matches. Germline V CDR1 and CDR2: SGHRS, YFSETQ. The CDR3 contains 14 residues. CDR3 coding DNA: TGCGCCAGCAGTTTAGGGACAGGGGCGACTGGCTACACCTTC. The encoded protein is CASSLGTGATGYTF.

This clone has only one observation. The V call is TRBV4-3, the J call TRBJ2-7; TRBD1 matches at 11 bases. Germline lookup yields CDR1 LGHNA and CDR2 YSLEER. This CDR3 is 15 amino acids long. Trimming at V came to 4 bases and at J to 3 bases, leaving 5 bases not matched to a gene. The CDR3 sequence is CASSREGTGGYEQYF. The CDR3 DNA follows: TGCGCCAGCAGCCGAGAGGGGACAGGGGGCTACGAGCAGTACTTC.

The rearrangement joins TRBV7-2 to TRBJ2-5; maybe TRBD1 (6 bases). The CDR3 consists of 15 residues. The V end was cut by 5 bases, the J end by 3 bases, with 16 bases between. Looked up from germline, CDR1 is SGHTA and CDR2 is FQGNSA. The CDR3 region has the DNA TGTGCCAGCAGCCCATTGAGGGGGAGTAAAGAGACCCAGTACTTC. It specifies CASSPLRGSKETQYF.

The chain couples TRBV30 to TRBJ2-1, with 13 bases fitting TRBD2. CDR1 GTSNPN and CDR2 SVGIG come from the germline V gene (reference sequence). Trimming at V came to 1 base and at J to 7 bases, leaving 7 bases not matched to a gene. The CDR3 has 16 residues. The CDR3 nucleotides are TGTGCCTGGAGTGCGGGACTAGCGGGGAGACGGAATGAGCAGTTCTTC. It specifies CAWSAGLAGRRNEQFF.

The rearrangement links TRBV5-4 to TRBJ2-1, with a possible D match to TRBD1 (6 bases). The CDR3 is 18 residues long. CDR1 is SGHNT and CDR2 is YYREEE in the germline V gene (reference sequence). V dropped 3 bases and J dropped 4 bases, with 23 bases sitting between them. The CDR3 is CASSWNPGTLQGYNEQFF. CDR3 DNA: TGTGCCAGCAGCTGGAATCCCGGGACGCTTCAGGGGTACAATGAGCAGTTCTTC.